The clone carrying this TCR beta chain was recorded many times. This specimen belongs to a study of CD8+CD57+ T cells in acquired aplastic anemia. The study profiled TCR beta VDJ and CDR3 using genomic DNA as template. One entry per CDR3 protein results from TCRdb running MiXCR on the reads. The profile shows around 130,000 distinct CDR3 sequences, 40% to 60% of them singletons. Germline V gives CDR1 MDHEN, CDR2 SYDVKM. CDR3 length: 13 amino acids. The trim removed 6 bases at V and 6 bases at J, leaving 5 bases unmatched. This TCR came from a human donor in good health, serving as a control. This rearrangement joins TRBV28 to TRBJ1-5, with TRBD1 matching 7 bases. The specimen was sorted CD4+, CD8+, or CD8+CD57+ T cells (not recorded which) from PBMCs. The CDR3 loop is CASRSTGVQPQHF. The CDR3 region has the DNA TGTGCCAGCAGGAGCACAGGGGTTCAGCCCCAGCATTTT.